This T cell receptor (beta chain) emerged from a study of blood T cell repertoires in COVID-19. Only one count was recorded for this clone. Original processing notes: Quantification of nucleated cells was approximated via reference gene primer amplification. Sequencing was performed with immunoSEQ multiplex PCR; in TCRdb, only in-frame clones are kept and a portion is missing. V and J calls and clone size are given by that table; D and trimming were obtained from the DNA. The table includes 180,000 or so clones, 70% to 90% detected once. Between the trimmed V and J ends, which lost 0 bases and 9 bases, there was a span of 12 bases. Germline V gene sequence: CDR1 LGHDT, CDR2 YNNKEL (reference sequence). The CDR3 has 14 residues.

This receptor was taken from a man aged 18 to 29 with acute or convalescent COVID-19. Specimen: peripheral blood. This sequence joins TRBV3-1 (or the pseudogene TRBV3-2) and TRBJ1-5; maybe TRBD1 (5 bases). The CDR3 here is CASSQEGKGWPQHF. The CDR3 DNA is TGTGCCAGCAGCCAAGAGGGTAAGGGGTGGCCCCAGCATTTT.